This T cell receptor (beta chain) emerged from a study of cytomegalovirus exposure and HLA in healthy donors. Study-level background: Some 77 million unique TCRs from HLA-typed donors were held in an early release of data.

PCR was performed using 60 Vbeta and 13 Jbeta primers. Clones were sequenced by immunoSEQ multiplex PCR, and TCRdb holds only the in-frame ones, with some missing. Of approximately 130,000 clones in the sample, about 81% were seen once. CDR3 size: 17 residues. The chain couples TRBV7-5 to TRBJ1-1; the D call in the table, TRBD1, was not verified against the DNA. TRBV7-5 is flagged as a pseudogene. The sequencing sample was made of PBMCs. This clonotype was obtained from a woman in her thirties or forties in good health and CMV-seropositive. CDR3 residues: CARSSDREEPMNTEAFF. CDR3 sequence (DNA): TGTGCCAGAAGCTCGGACAGGGAAGAACCCATGAACACTGAAGCTTTCTTT.